The subject of this entry is one T cell receptor beta chain. No cognate antigen has been identified for it. One base away there is no much larger clone; base qualities are not given. The sample comes from a study of somatic mutations in cytotoxic T cells in rheumatoid arthritis (dated by TCRdb to between 2016 and 2019). Concerning the study at large: Right after diagnosis and prior to the start of any treatment, less than 35 ml EDTA of peripheral blood was drawn from patients. Sorted V beta1+ cells also underwent TCRB sequencing, and some V beta antibody-stained T-cell populations were flow-sorted at nearly 100% purity on a FACSAria II or Sony SH800. The median ages of the patient and control groups were essentially identical. TCRB deep sequencing covered some 60 patients with rheumatoid arthritis along with 15 to 20 healthy controls. To characterize clonality, the study used TCRB deep sequencing while asking whether somatic mutations are carried by expanded CD8+ T-cell clones in newly diagnosed, untreated rheumatoid arthritis. The research as a whole found: It was unknown which antigens the expanded CD8+ clones targeted, and their absence from virus-specific databases did not exclude viral specificity. Rheumatoid arthritis patients and age-matched healthy controls did not significantly differ in CD8+ T-cell clonality. In patients, CD8+ clonality rose with age (Spearman r ~ 0.46), which was not the case in healthy controls. The slight underrepresentation of TRBV07 in patients was not corrected for multiple comparisons. The largest CD8+ clone made up more than 20% of CD8+ cells in about an eighth of the roughly 60 patients, and blood and synovial fluid shared several identical CD8+ TCRB sequences.

The immunoSEQ assay was applied to genomic DNA for TCRB CDR3 sequencing. The source study handled its data this way. Only a few patient CD8+ clones larger than 1% matched published virus-specific TCRB sequences when compared against them. Only productive TCRB rearrangements were included in the analyses. Defining a clone by its unique TCRB CDR3 sequence, the study calculated clonality as a productive clonality index derived from Shannon entropy. Repertoire overlap for a pair of samples was computed from each clone's template counts relative to total templates per sample. V-gene usage measured by flow cytometry correlated with TCRB sequencing V-gene usage, with a Spearman r of less than 0.65. TCRdb obtained this table from immuneACCESS and retained in-frame rearrangements with V and J assigned. These tables miss some clones; where compared with another copy, unresolved V genes account for less than half of the shortfall, and the remainder is unexplained. That table supplies the V and J calls and clone size; D and trimming were determined from the DNA. This sample lists more than 3,500 clones; roughly 80% were detected once. The top ten constitute about 65% of the sample.

From the cysteine up to the phenylalanine, the CDR3 has a length of 15 residues. The read is trimmed to its CDR3 DNA, 45 bases read in frame from base 1. As encoded in the germline V gene (reference sequence), CDR1 is LNHDA while CDR2 is SQIVND. V is pared back by 3 bases and J by 1 base, with 12 bases lying between the germline termini. CD4+ and CD8+ cells were isolated by positive magnetic bead selection on an AutoMACS, and purity was checked by flow cytometry. Initial screening for clonal expansions relied on flow cytometry with a TCR V beta antibody panel, after which sorted CD8+ fractions underwent TCRB deep sequencing for characterization. Ficoll-Paque PLUS density gradient separation was used to isolate peripheral blood mononuclear cells. DNA was extracted from CD4-enriched, CD8-enriched or PBMC samples with Nucleospin Tissue or Tissue XS kits and quantified with a Qubit 2.0 fluorometer.

The rearranged chain carries TRBV19 and TRBJ2-5; the D region possibly corresponds to TRBD1 (6 bases align). The material sequenced was CD8+ T cells sorted from blood. The receptor comes from a middle-aged man with rheumatoid arthritis. The CDR3 region has the sequence CASSIRYRAQETQYF. The DNA reads as follows: TGTGCCAGTAGTATCCGGTACAGGGCCCAAGAGACCCAGTACTTC.